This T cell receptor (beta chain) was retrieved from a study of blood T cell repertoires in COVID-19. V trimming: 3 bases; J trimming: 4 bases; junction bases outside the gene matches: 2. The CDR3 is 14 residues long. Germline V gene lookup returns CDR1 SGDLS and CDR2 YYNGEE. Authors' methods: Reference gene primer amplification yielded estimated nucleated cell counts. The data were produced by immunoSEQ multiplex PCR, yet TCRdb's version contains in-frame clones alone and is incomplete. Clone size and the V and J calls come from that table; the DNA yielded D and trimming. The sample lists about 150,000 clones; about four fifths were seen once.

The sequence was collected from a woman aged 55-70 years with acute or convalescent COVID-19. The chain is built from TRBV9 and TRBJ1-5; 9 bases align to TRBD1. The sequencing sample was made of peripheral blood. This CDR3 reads CASSEGQGNQPQHF. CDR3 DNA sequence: TGTGCCAGCAGCGAGGGACAGGGTAATCAGCCCCAGCATTTT.